The TCR beta chain under discussion was sequenced for a study of OX40 agonist ivuxolimab in advanced cancers. Clones were read by immunoSEQ multiplex PCR, and TCRdb kept only the in-frame ones, dropping some. The sample holds 60,000 to 70,000 clones, around 80% seen once. V lost 6 bases to trimming and J lost 0 bases; unmatched junction nucleotides: 5. CDR1 and CDR2 (germline): MNHEY, SVGAGI. The length of the CDR3 is 15 residues. This chain uses TRBV6-5 with TRBJ1-5; TRBD1 aligns across 7 bases. The source is an adult with an advanced solid tumor such as melanoma, head and neck, liver or kidney cancer. Sequenced here: CD4+ or CD8+ T cells sorted from blood, sampled in a trial of the OX40 agonist ivuxolimab. CDR3 sequence: CASRNTGASNQPQHF. The CDR3 nucleotides are TGTGCCAGCAGGAATACAGGGGCTAGCAATCAGCCCCAGCATTTT.